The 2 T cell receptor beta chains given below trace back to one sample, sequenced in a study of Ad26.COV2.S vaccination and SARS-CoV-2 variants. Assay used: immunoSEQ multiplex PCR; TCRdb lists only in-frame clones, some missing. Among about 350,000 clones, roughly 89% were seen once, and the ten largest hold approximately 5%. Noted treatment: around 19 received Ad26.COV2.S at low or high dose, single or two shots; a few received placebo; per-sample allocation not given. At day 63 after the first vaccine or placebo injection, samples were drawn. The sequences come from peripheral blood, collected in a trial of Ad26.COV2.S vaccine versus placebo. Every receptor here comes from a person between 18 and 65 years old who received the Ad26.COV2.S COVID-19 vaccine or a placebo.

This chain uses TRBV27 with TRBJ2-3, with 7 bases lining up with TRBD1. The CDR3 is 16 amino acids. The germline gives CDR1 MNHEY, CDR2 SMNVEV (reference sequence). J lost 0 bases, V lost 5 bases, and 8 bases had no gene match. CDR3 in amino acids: CASSPLTGPSTDTQYF. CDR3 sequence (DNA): TGTGCCAGCAGTCCCCTGACAGGGCCTAGCACAGATACGCAGTATTTT.

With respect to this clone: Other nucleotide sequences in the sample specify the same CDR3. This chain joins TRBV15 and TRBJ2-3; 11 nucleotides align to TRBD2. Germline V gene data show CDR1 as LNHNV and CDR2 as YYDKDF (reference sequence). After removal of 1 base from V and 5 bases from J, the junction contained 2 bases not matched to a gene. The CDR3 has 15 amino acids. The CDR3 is CATSRAGTSGDTQYF. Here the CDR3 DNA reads TGTGCCACCAGCAGAGCCGGGACTAGCGGAGATACGCAGTATTTT.